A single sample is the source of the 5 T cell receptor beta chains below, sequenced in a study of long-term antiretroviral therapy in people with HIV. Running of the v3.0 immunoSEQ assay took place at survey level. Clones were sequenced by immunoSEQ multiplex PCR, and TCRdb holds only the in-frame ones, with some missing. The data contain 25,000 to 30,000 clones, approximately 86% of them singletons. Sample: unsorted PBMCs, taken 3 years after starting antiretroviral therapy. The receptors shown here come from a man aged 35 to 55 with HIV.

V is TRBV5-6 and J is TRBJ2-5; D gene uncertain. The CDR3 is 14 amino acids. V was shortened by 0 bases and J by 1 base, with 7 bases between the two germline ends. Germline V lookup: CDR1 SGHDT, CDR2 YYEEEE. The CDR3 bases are TGTGCCAGCAGCTTGGGCATTAGCCAAGAGACCCAGTACTTC. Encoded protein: CASSLGISQETQYF. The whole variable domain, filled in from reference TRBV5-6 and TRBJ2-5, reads DAGVTQSPTHLIKTRGQQVTLRCSPKSGHDTVSWYQQALGQGPQFIFQYYEEEERQRGNFPDRFSGHQFPNYSSELNVNALLLGDSALYLCASSLGISQETQYFGPGTRLLVL.

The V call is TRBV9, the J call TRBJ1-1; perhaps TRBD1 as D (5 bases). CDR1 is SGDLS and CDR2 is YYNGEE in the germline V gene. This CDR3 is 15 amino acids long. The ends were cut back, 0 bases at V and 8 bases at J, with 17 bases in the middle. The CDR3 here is CASSVEGKSGLEAFF. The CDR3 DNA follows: TGTGCCAGCAGCGTAGAGGGGAAAAGTGGGCTAGAAGCTTTCTTT.

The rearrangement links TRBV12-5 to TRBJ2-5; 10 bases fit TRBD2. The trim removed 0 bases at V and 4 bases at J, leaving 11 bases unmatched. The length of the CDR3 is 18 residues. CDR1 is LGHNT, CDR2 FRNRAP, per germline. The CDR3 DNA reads TGTGCTAGTGGTTTGGTACTAGGCGCTAGCGGGAGAGGAGAGACCCAGTACTTC. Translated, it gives CASGLVLGASGRGETQYF. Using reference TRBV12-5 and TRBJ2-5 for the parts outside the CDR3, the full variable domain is DARVTQTPRHKVTEMGQEVTMRCQPILGHNTVFWYRQTMMQGLELLAYFRNRAPLDDSGMPKDRFSAEMPDATLATLKIQPSEPRDSAVYFCASGLVLGASGRGETQYFGPGTRLLVL.

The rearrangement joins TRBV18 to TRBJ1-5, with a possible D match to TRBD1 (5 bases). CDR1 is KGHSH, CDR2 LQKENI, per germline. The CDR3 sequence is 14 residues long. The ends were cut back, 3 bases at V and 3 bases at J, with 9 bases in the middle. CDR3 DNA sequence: TGTGCCAGCTCACCTGACAGATCCAATCAGCCCCAGCATTTT. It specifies CASSPDRSNQPQHF. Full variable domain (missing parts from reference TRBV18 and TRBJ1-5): NAGVMQNPRHLVRRRGQEARLRCSPMKGHSHVYWYRQLPEEGLKFMVYLQKENIIDESGMPKERFSAEFPKEGPSILRIQQVVRGDSAAYFCASSPDRSNQPQHFGDGTRLSIL.

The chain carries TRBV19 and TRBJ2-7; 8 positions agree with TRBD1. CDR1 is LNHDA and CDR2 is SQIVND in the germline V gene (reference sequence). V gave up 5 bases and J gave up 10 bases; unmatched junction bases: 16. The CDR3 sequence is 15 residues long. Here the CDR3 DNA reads TGTGCCAGTAGTCCCTATAAACCGGGACAGGTGAAACAGTACTTC. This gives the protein CASSPYKPGQVKQYF.